This TCR beta chain stems from a study of T-cell reconstitution after alpha-beta-depleted transplantation in children. General study points: The origin of alpha-beta T cells about two months after transplant was reportedly several hundred expanded graft clones. TCRbeta diversity was high at day 60 in some patients (a result of surviving recipient T cells and thymic progenitors). T cells produced anew were the main source of T-cell counts and diversity one year after transplant.

For TCRbeta, the library was prepared with unique molecular identifiers. Using its own MiXCR run on the PCR reads, TCRdb lists one record per CDR3 protein. Among around 490,000 distinct CDR3 sequences listed, about an eighth were seen once. This clonotype was observed a handful of times. What it binds is not known. The source was PBMCs, mostly from graft donor cells, collected 180 days after TCRalphabeta/CD19-depleted stem cell transplant. The TCR originated in a female patient between 2 and 15 years old who had a stem cell transplant for aplastic anemia, so the T cells may come from the graft donor.

The CDR3 spells CASSLYENEKLFF. In DNA, the CDR3 is TGTGCCAGCAGCTTGTATGAAAATGAAAAACTGTTTTTT. The J gene is TRBJ1-4, the V gene TRBV7-8; no definite D call. V lost 3 bases and J 5 bases, leaving 7 bases between the germline ends. This CDR3 spans 13 amino acids. CDR1 is SGHVS, CDR2 FQNEAQ, per germline.